This T cell receptor beta chain originates from a study of T cells in Graves' hyperthyroidism and ophthalmopathy. Amplified regions were TCR beta CDR3 sequences from RNA transcripts. The HTBI primer set was used in a first-round RT-PCR of the TCR CDR3. TCRdb processed the multiplex PCR reads anew with MiXCR; each CDR3 protein has one entry. The table lists roughly 700,000 distinct CDR3 sequences, roughly 17% of them singletons. This clonotype showed up many times. Germline V CDR1 and CDR2: MNHEY, SMNVEV (reference sequence). The CDR3 loop spans 15 amino acids. The V end was cut by 7 bases, the J end by 4 bases, with 19 bases between.

V is TRBV27 and J is TRBJ1-1; D gene uncertain. Sequencing used blood. This receptor was identified in a man aged 45-60 years with Graves' hyperthyroidism. CDR3 region: CASNTYGPRSTEAFF. In nucleotides, the CDR3 is TGTGCCAGCAACACTTACGGGCCCCGGAGCACTGAAGCTTTCTTT.